This entry is about one TCR beta chain. The CDR3 has 15 amino acids. The germline V gene encodes CDR1 WNHNN and CDR2 SYGVQD (reference sequence). With 2 bases removed from V and 0 bases from J, the gap between germline ends came to 10 bases. The data belong to a study of shared clonotypes between healthy human individuals. Generated by immunoSEQ multiplex PCR, the TCRdb table keeps only in-frame clones and is missing some. The table shows some 2,000,000 clones, with 85% to 95% occurring only once. The chain employs TRBV10-1 and TRBJ2-5; no reliable D call. The TCR was taken from a man younger than 35 in good health. The source material was naive CD4+ T cells sorted from blood. Indicated subset: CD45RA+ positively selected. The CDR3 DNA sequence: TGCGCCAGCAGTGAGCCTAGGAAGAACCAAGAGACCCAGTACTTC. Translation gives CASSEPRKNQETQYF.